These 20 T cell receptor beta chains came from one sample sequenced in a study of blood T cell repertoires in COVID-19 (dated by TCRdb to about 2020). Receptor amplification or capture employed the immunoSEQ multiplex PCR assay. Held by TCRdb, this immuneACCESS table contains in-frame sequences only and omits some clones. Under half of the omission traces to an unresolved V gene where checked; the cause of the rest is unknown. For this sample the table gives 250,000 or so clones, of which about 90% were detected only once. Clones ranked in the top ten supply roughly 4.3% of the sample. Specimen: PBMCs or T cells enriched from blood (not recorded which). The receptors come from a woman aged 25 to 39 with acute COVID-19.

The CDR3 spells CASSGQYSYNEQFF. The CDR3 region has the DNA TGTGCCAGCAGCGGACAGTACTCCTACAATGAGCAGTTCTTC. This sequence joins TRBV9 and TRBJ2-1, with D perhaps matching TRBD1 (5 bases). V dropped 3 bases and J dropped 0 bases, with 7 bases sitting between them. The length of the CDR3 is 14 residues. From germline, CDR1 is SGDLS and CDR2 YYNGEE.

V usage is TRBV11-2 and J usage is TRBJ2-7; possible D gene TRBD1, 5 bases. Trimming stripped 0 bases from V and 4 bases from J, with 10 bases between. Germline CDR1 and CDR2: SGHAT and FQNNGV. The CDR3 length is 14 residues. As DNA, the CDR3 is TGTGCCAGCAGCTTAGAACAGGCCCGATACGAGCAGTACTTC. Encoded protein: CASSLEQARYEQYF.

This clone has just one count. The junction shows a germline mismatch at one end, possibly a read error. The V gene is TRBV28, the J gene TRBJ1-3, with TRBD1 matching over 7 bases. Germline CDR1 and CDR2: MDHEN and SYDVKM. The CDR3 is 18 amino acids. CDR3 loop: CASSLSTWTGSSGNTIYF. DNA of the CDR3: TGTGCCAGCAGCTTATCAACTTGGACAGGCAGCTCTGGAAACACCATATATTTT.

The rearrangement joins TRBV28 to TRBJ1-1; no firm D call. The CDR3 sequence is 12 residues long. CDR1 MDHEN and CDR2 SYDVKM come from the germline V gene. The V end lost 8 bases, the J end lost 4 bases, and 11 bases lay between the germline ends. The DNA for the CDR3 is TGTGCCAGCGGAAGACTGGGCACTGAAGCTTTCTTT. Amino acid sequence: CASGRLGTEAFF. The full variable domain, completed using reference TRBV28 and TRBJ1-1, is DVKVTQSSRYLVKRTGEKVFLECVQDMDHENMFWYRQDPGLGLRLIYFSYDVKMKEKGDIPEGYSVSREKKERFSLILESASTNQTSMYLCASGRLGTEAFFGQGTRLTVV.

The rearrangement uses TRBV19 and TRBJ1-1; 9 nucleotides align to TRBD1. Germline V lookup: CDR1 LNHDA, CDR2 SQIVND (reference sequence). This CDR3 has 14 residues. J gave up 5 bases and V 6 bases, and 7 bases lay outside the gene matches. CDR3 coding DNA: TGTGCCAGTAGGACTCCGGGACAGGGTACTGAAGCTTTCTTT. The encoded protein is CASRTPGQGTEAFF.

This clone is a singleton in its sample. CDR3 sequence: CASSQETSGSYTDTQYF. CDR3 DNA: TGTGCCAGCAGCCAGGAGACTAGCGGGAGTTACACAGATACGCAGTATTTT. This chain links TRBV4-2 with TRBJ2-3; 12 bases are shared with TRBD2. With V trimmed by 3 bases and J by 2 bases, 6 bases remained unmatched. Germline V gene lookup returns CDR1 LGHNA and CDR2 YNFKEQ. The CDR3 length is 17 residues.

The rearrangement joins TRBV29-1 to TRBJ2-7; 9 nucleotides align to TRBD1. With 7 bases clipped from V and 2 bases from J, the junction kept 6 bases outside the gene matches. Germline assignment: CDR1 SQVTM and CDR2 ANQGSEA. The CDR3 spans 13 residues. In DNA, the CDR3 is TGCAGCGGGACGGGACAGGGCCCCTACGAGCAGTACTTC. It translates to CSGTGQGPYEQYF.

CDR3 DNA sequence: TGTGCCAGCAGCTTAAACCCTCTCGGGGGTGAGCAGTTCTTC. Its protein is CASSLNPLGGEQFF. The rearrangement uses TRBV7-3 and TRBJ2-1; tentative D call: TRBD2 (6 bases). V was trimmed by 1 base and J by 9 bases, leaving 13 bases between them. CDR3 length: 14 residues. CDR1 SGHTA and CDR2 FQGTGA come from the germline V gene.

The chain combines TRBV28 with TRBJ2-3; 14 bases map to TRBD2. This CDR3 comprises 17 residues. V gave up 5 bases and J gave up 1 base; unmatched junction bases: 5. The germline V gene encodes CDR1 MDHEN and CDR2 SYDVKM. The CDR3 coding sequence is TGTGCCAGCAGTGGGACTAGCGGGAGTTTGGGCACAGATACGCAGTATTTT. The encoded protein is CASSGTSGSLGTDTQYF.

The chain is built from TRBV7-3 and TRBJ2-2, with 8 bases identical to TRBD2. The CDR3 is 16 amino acids. The junction had 6 bases not matched to a gene; V was cut back by 0 bases and J by 6 bases. Germline CDR1 and CDR2: SGHTA and FQGTGA. The CDR3 region is CASSLTGTSLSGELFF. The CDR3 DNA reads as TGTGCCAGCAGCTTAACTGGGACTAGTCTGTCCGGGGAGCTGTTTTTT.

The chain joins TRBV5-5 to TRBJ1-5; possible D gene TRBD1, 5 bases. Germline assignment: CDR1 SGHKS and CDR2 YYEKEE (reference sequence). Trimming took 4 bases from V and 7 from J, leaving 18 bases between them. This CDR3 comprises 15 residues. In nucleotides, the CDR3 is TGTGCCAGCAGCGCAGTGGGGAGGGGCGACCAGCCCCAGCATTTT. Translation gives CASSAVGRGDQPQHF.

The chain recombines TRBV6-5 with TRBJ2-6; D may be TRBD1 (6 bases). Per the germline V gene, CDR1 is MNHEY and CDR2 is SVGAGI. This CDR3 is 14 amino acids long. Trimming cost V 6 bases and J 4 bases, with 10 bases left between them. The CDR3 nucleotides are TGTGCCAGCAGCAGGGGATCAGGGGCCAACGTCCTGACTTTC. Translation: CASSRGSGANVLTF.

V usage is TRBV5-1 and J usage is TRBJ2-1, with 8 bases aligning to TRBD2. The CDR3 spans 14 residues. CDR1 is SGHRS and CDR2 is YFSETQ in the germline V gene. Trimming took 1 base from V and 8 from J; bases not matched to a gene: 5. Written as DNA, the CDR3 is TGCGCCAGCAGCTTGAGCGGGAGTCGGGATGAGCAGTTCTTC. Protein sequence: CASSLSGSRDEQFF.

In its sample, this clone was seen once. The J gene is TRBJ2-1, the V gene TRBV14, with a weak D call TRBD1 (5 bases). This CDR3 is 15 amino acids long. Germline V gene sequence: CDR1 SGHDN, CDR2 FVKESK. V lost 0 bases and J lost 2, with 8 bases in between. The CDR3 region has the DNA TGTGCCAGCAGCCAAGATAACAGGCCCTACAATGAGCAGTTCTTC. It codes for CASSQDNRPYNEQFF. Filled out from reference TRBV14 and TRBJ2-1, the complete variable domain reads EAGVTQFPSHSVIEKGQTVTLRCDPISGHDNLYWYRRVMGKEIKFLLHFVKESKQDESGMPNNRFLAERTGGTYSTLKVQPAELEDSGVYFCASSQDNRPYNEQFFGPGTRLTVL.

The chain has TRBV27 and TRBJ2-3; D may be TRBD1 (6 bases). V shed 3 bases and J shed 4 bases, with 11 bases lying between them. The germline CDR1 and CDR2 sequences are MNHEY and SMNVEV (reference sequence). The CDR3 spans 14 residues. This CDR3 reads CASSFWDNPDTQYF. The CDR3 region has the DNA TGTGCCAGCAGTTTTTGGGACAATCCAGATACGCAGTATTTT.

This clone has only a few counts. DNA for the CDR3: TGTGCCAGCAGAGGGAGGGACGTCACAGATACGCAGTATTTT. Its translation is CASRGRDVTDTQYF. The J gene is TRBJ2-3, the V gene TRBV6-6; the match to TRBD2 covers 7 bases. The CDR3 has 14 residues. Germline values: CDR1 MNHNY, CDR2 SVGAGI (reference sequence). The junction had 5 bases not matched to a gene; V was cut back by 6 bases and J by 2 bases.

This clone was counted a single time. The V and J genes are TRBV19 and TRBJ2-3, with D maybe TRBD1 (5 bases). Trimming took 10 bases from V and 1 from J, leaving 15 bases between them. The CDR3 length is 14 residues. CDR1 LNHDA and CDR2 SQIVND come from the germline V gene (reference sequence). The CDR3 bases are TGTGCCACCACCGGAACAGGCGGCACAGATACGCAGTATTTT. Protein sequence: CATTGTGGTDTQYF. The full variable domain, rest sourced from reference TRBV19 and TRBJ2-3, is DGGITQSPKYLFRKEGQNVTLSCEQNLNHDAMYWYRQDPGQGLRLIYYSQIVNDFQKGDIAEGYSVSREKKESFPLTVTSAQKNPTAFYLCATTGTGGTDTQYFGPGTRLTVL.

The CDR3 region is CASSFDRDTGELFF. In DNA form, the CDR3 reads TGTGCCAGCAGCTTTGACAGAGACACCGGGGAGCTGTTTTTT. The chain combines TRBV7-9 with TRBJ2-2; TRBD1 is a possible D gene (5 bases). Between the trimmed V and J ends, which lost 3 bases and 3 bases, there was a span of 8 bases. The CDR3 totals 14 residues. The germline V gene has CDR1 SEHNR and CDR2 FQNEAQ (reference sequence).

The rearrangement links TRBV28 to TRBJ2-2; tentatively, D is TRBD2 (6 bases). V lost 2 bases and J 4 bases, leaving 17 bases between the germline ends. CDR1 MDHEN and CDR2 SYDVKM come from the germline V gene. This CDR3 region has 17 residues. This CDR3 reads CASSLRRDSQSTGELFF. DNA for the CDR3: TGTGCCAGCAGTTTACGTAGGGACTCCCAAAGCACCGGGGAGCTGTTTTTT.

The chain employs TRBV29-1 and TRBJ2-7; D possibly corresponds to TRBD1 (5 bases). V was pared by 6 bases and J by 2 bases, with 11 bases between. The CDR3 totals 12 residues. The germline gives CDR1 SQVTM, CDR2 ANQGSEA. The CDR3 region is CSVNRGPYEQYF. In nucleotides, the CDR3 is TGCAGCGTGAATAGGGGTCCCTACGAGCAGTACTTC.